A single sample is the source of the 18 T cell receptor beta chains below, sequenced in a study of blood T cell repertoires in COVID-19. TCRdb's table, derived via immunoSEQ multiplex PCR, lists solely in-frame clones and lacks some. The repertoire holds almost 400,000 clones, with around 87% as singletons. Sequences were obtained from PBMCs or T cells enriched from blood (not recorded which). The receptors stem from a woman in her 30s with acute COVID-19.

The V gene is TRBV7-6, the J gene TRBJ1-5; 10 bases agree with TRBD1. Germline V gene sequence: CDR1 SGHVS, CDR2 FNYEAQ. The CDR3 sequence is 16 residues long. J was trimmed by 4 bases and V by 5 bases; bases with no gene match: 8. In DNA form, the CDR3 reads TGTGCCAGCAGCCCGCTTCCGGGACAGGGGAATCAGCCCCAGCATTTT. Translation: CASSPLPGQGNQPQHF.

The genes are TRBV3-1 (or the pseudogene TRBV3-2) and TRBJ2-2; D is undetermined. CDR1 and CDR2 (germline): LGHDT, YNNKEL (reference sequence). V dropped 8 bases and J dropped 5 bases, with 9 bases sitting between them. The CDR3 spans 12 residues. The CDR3 sequence: CASAEFTGELFF. CDR3 sequence (DNA): TGTGCCAGCGCCGAGTTTACCGGGGAGCTGTTTTTT.

This clone was seen once. The chain carries TRBV6-4 and TRBJ2-3; TRBD2 aligns across 7 bases. The CDR3 extends over 15 amino acids. CDR1 is MRHNA and CDR2 is SNTAGT in the germline V gene. V lost 5 bases, J lost 0 bases, and 5 bases stayed unmatched. The CDR3, as DNA: TGTGCCAGCAGTTCCTCCGGGGGGAGCACAGATACGCAGTATTTT. It translates to CASSSSGGSTDTQYF.

V usage is TRBV13 and J usage is TRBJ2-2, with TRBD1 matching over 10 bases. CDR1 is PRHDT, CDR2 FYEKMQ, per germline (reference sequence). V trimming: 3 bases; J trimming: 4 bases; junction bases outside the gene matches: 8. The CDR3 covers 17 residues. The CDR3 DNA reads TGTGCCAGCAGCTTTCGATCGGGACAGGGGCGCACCGGGGAGCTGTTTTTT. Translating it yields CASSFRSGQGRTGELFF.

This chain links TRBV28 with TRBJ2-7; the match to TRBD1 covers 8 bases. After removal of 4 bases from V and 3 bases from J, the junction contained 14 bases not matched to a gene. This CDR3 comprises 17 residues. Germline V gene sequence: CDR1 MDHEN, CDR2 SYDVKM. CDR3: CASSSTGGVLQYYEQYF. CDR3 coding DNA: TGTGCCAGCAGTTCCACAGGGGGAGTTTTGCAGTACTACGAGCAGTACTTC.

The sample holds one count of this clone. This rearrangement joins TRBV2 to TRBJ1-5; D unclear. The CDR3 is 13 residues long. Trimming shortened V by 6 bases and J by 8 bases, and 14 bases separated the two germline ends. Germline V gene data show CDR1 as SNHLY and CDR2 as FYNNEI. CDR3 DNA sequence: TGTGCCAGCAGGTCACAGAACTGGGAGCCCCAGCATTTT. Translating it yields CASRSQNWEPQHF.

The rearrangement links TRBV5-1 to TRBJ1-2, with TRBD1 identical over 12 bases. Looked up from germline, CDR1 is SGHRS and CDR2 is YFSETQ. V lost 4 bases to trimming and J lost 2 bases; unmatched junction nucleotides: 9. This CDR3 comprises 17 residues. As DNA, the CDR3 is TGCGCCAGCAGCGTGACCGGGACAGGGGGCGGAAACTATGGCTACACCTTC. It yields the protein CASSVTGTGGGNYGYTF.

This clone showed up just once. J is TRBJ2-7 and V is TRBV7-8; TRBD1 is a possible D gene (6 bases). In germline, CDR1 is SGHVS, CDR2 FQNEAQ. The germline V and J ends were trimmed by 0 bases and 5 bases, with 17 bases remaining between them. The CDR3 length is 16 residues. The CDR3 coding sequence is TGTGCCAGCAGCTTAGCCCCCGGCAGGGGCGGCAACGAGCAGTACTTC. This codes for CASSLAPGRGGNEQYF.

This clone was recorded once. CDR3 loop: CASKLGPGSGYTF. For the CDR3, the DNA is TGTGCCAGCAAATTAGGCCCGGGGAGCGGCTACACCTTC. The rearrangement uses TRBV27 and TRBJ1-2; unclear D gene. V gave up 7 bases and J gave up 8 bases, with 17 bases separating them. The CDR3 extends over 13 amino acids. Germline assignment: CDR1 MNHEY and CDR2 SMNVEV (reference sequence).

This sequence joins TRBV18 and TRBJ2-1; D possibly corresponds to TRBD2 (6 bases). Trimming shortened V by 3 bases and J by 0 bases, and 12 bases separated the two germline ends. Germline V CDR1 and CDR2: KGHSH, LQKENI. The CDR3 totals 16 residues. The CDR3 bases are TGTGCCAGCTCACCTGGGGCGGGATCCTCCTACAATGAGCAGTTCTTC. It is translated as CASSPGAGSSYNEQFF. The full variable domain, with the rest looked up from reference TRBV18 and TRBJ2-1, is NAGVMQNPRHLVRRRGQEARLRCSPMKGHSHVYWYRQLPEEGLKFMVYLQKENIIDESGMPKERFSAEFPKEGPSILRIQQVVRGDSAAYFCASSPGAGSSYNEQFFGPGTRLTVL.

CDR3 coding DNA: TGTGCCTGGAATCTGATGCAGGGTGGAAAACTGTTTTTT. Translating it yields CAWNLMQGGKLFF. The V and J genes are TRBV30 and TRBJ1-4; maybe TRBD1 (5 bases). With 4 bases removed from V and 10 bases from J, the gap between germline ends came to 16 bases. The germline V gene encodes CDR1 GTSNPN and CDR2 SVGIG (reference sequence). There are 13 residues in the CDR3.

This clone was counted only a few times. V gene TRBV10-2 combines with J gene TRBJ2-2; a possible D gene is TRBD1 (5 bases). In germline, CDR1 is WSHSY, CDR2 SAAADI. V was trimmed by 8 bases and J by 4 bases, leaving 14 bases between them. The CDR3 totals 14 residues. CDR3 amino acids: CASSEGVVTGELFF. The CDR3, as DNA: TGCGCCAGCTCGGAAGGGGTAGTCACCGGGGAGCTGTTTTTT.

Written as DNA, the CDR3 is TGTGCCAGCAGCCCTAACAGATACAATCAGCCCCAGCATTTT. Amino acids: CASSPNRYNQPQHF. V usage is TRBV7-9 and J usage is TRBJ1-5; D gene uncertain. This CDR3 is 14 amino acids long. Trimming took off 5 bases at V and 3 bases at J, with 11 bases between the two ends. Per germline, CDR1 SEHNR and CDR2 FQNEAQ (reference sequence).

The genes are TRBV29-1 and TRBJ1-2, with D possibly TRBD1 on 5 matching bases. There are 12 residues in the CDR3. Trimming pared 4 bases from V and 7 bases from J, leaving 13 bases between. Germline V gene data show CDR1 as SQVTM and CDR2 as ANQGSEA. The CDR3, as DNA: TGCAGCGTTGCCGGGGGGTCCGGTGGCTACACCTTC. It is translated as CSVAGGSGGYTF.

The gene calls are TRBV6-5 and TRBJ2-7; the match to TRBD1 covers 11 bases. CDR3 length: 16 residues. Per the germline V gene, CDR1 is MNHEY and CDR2 is SVGAGI. The V gene end was trimmed by 0 bases and the J gene end by 3 bases; junction bases not matched to a gene: 4. CDR3 residues: CASSYSGGTGGYEQYF. The CDR3 bases are TGTGCCAGCAGTTACTCGGGCGGGACAGGGGGCTACGAGCAGTACTTC.

This rearrangement joins TRBV11-2 to TRBJ2-7, with D possibly being TRBD1 (6 bases). The CDR3 contains 14 residues. Trimming left V 5 bases short and J 2 bases short, with 13 bases between. Germline V gives CDR1 SGHAT, CDR2 FQNNGV. Here the CDR3 reads CASSLETGAYEQYF. The DNA for the CDR3 is TGTGCCAGCAGCCTCGAGACAGGAGCCTACGAGCAGTACTTC.

The rearrangement joins TRBV2 to TRBJ2-7; D is ambiguous. The CDR3 covers 14 residues. Per the germline V gene, CDR1 is SNHLY and CDR2 is FYNNEI. V was trimmed by 4 bases and J by 6 bases, leaving 16 bases between them. The CDR3 bases are TGTGCCAGCAGTGTTAATCTTCTTTCAGGCGAGCAGTACTTC. This codes for CASSVNLLSGEQYF.

CDR3 sequence: CASSMGQIGGYTF. CDR3 nucleotides: TGTGCCAGTAGTATGGGACAGATAGGAGGCTACACCTTC. The V and J genes are TRBV19 and TRBJ1-2, with TRBD1 identical over 7 bases. V was pared by 3 bases and J by 8 bases, with 6 bases of the junction left unmatched. The CDR3 has 13 residues. Germline V CDR1 and CDR2: LNHDA, SQIVND (reference sequence).